This T cell receptor (beta chain) stems from a study of technical replicates of blood from a handful of donors. Using immunoSEQ multiplex PCR, the repertoire was profiled, and TCRdb retains in-frame clones only, with some absent. The data hold 55,000 to 75,000 clones, with 91% observed a single time. V gave up 0 bases and J gave up 0 bases, with 8 bases separating them. Germline-derived CDR1 and CDR2 are LNHDA and SQIVND (reference sequence). The CDR3 sequence is 15 residues long. This sequence joins TRBV19 and TRBJ1-2; D may be TRBD1 (6 bases). The source is a human donor in good health. Some clones in this sample may be carry-over from other donors' samples. The sample consisted of PBMCs. Written as DNA, the CDR3 is TGTGCCAGTAGTATAGAAGCAGGGGCTAACTATGGCTACACCTTC. Protein product: CASSIEAGANYGYTF.